These 20 T cell receptor beta chains were all obtained from the same sample, sequenced in a study of sequential checkpoint blockade in melanoma. Clones were read by immunoSEQ multiplex PCR, and TCRdb kept only the in-frame ones, dropping some. Of approximately 28,000 clones in the sample, more than 80% were seen once. As for treatment: randomized to nivolumab then ipilimumab (arm A) or the reverse (arm B). Sequenced here: CD8+ T cells sorted from blood (inferred from file names), sampled from a patient given nivolumab and ipilimumab in sequence. The origin of the receptors is a human donor with melanoma.

Details on this clone: The sample contains more than one DNA sequence encoding this CDR3. The gene calls are TRBV28 and TRBJ1-3, with D perhaps TRBD1 (6 bases). V was clipped by 3 bases and J by 6 bases, with 12 bases between them. The CDR3 totals 14 residues. Germline assignment: CDR1 MDHEN and CDR2 SYDVKM. CDR3 in amino acids: CASSFRWGPNTIYF. CDR3 sequence (DNA): TGTGCCAGCAGTTTTAGGTGGGGGCCAAACACCATATATTTT.

This clone was observed a single time. The rearrangement joins TRBV7-2 to TRBJ1-6; D perhaps matches TRBD1 (6 bases). The ends were cut back, 4 bases at V and 7 bases at J, with 14 bases in the middle. Germline V CDR1 and CDR2: SGHTA, FQGNSA. This CDR3 contains 15 residues. The CDR3 loop reads CASSYSGTQNSPLHF. CDR3 bases: TGTGCCAGCAGCTATTCCGGGACACAGAATTCACCCCTCCACTTT.

This chain links TRBV5-1 with TRBJ2-1, with 11 bases identical to TRBD1. Germline V CDR1 and CDR2: SGHRS, YFSETQ. CDR3 size: 14 residues. The V gene end was trimmed by 4 bases and the J gene end by 3 bases; junction bases not matched to a gene: 0. CDR3 amino acids: CASSGTGGYNEQFF. The CDR3 DNA follows: TGCGCCAGCAGCGGGACAGGGGGCTACAATGAGCAGTTCTTC.

The J gene is TRBJ2-7, the V gene TRBV29-1; tentatively, D is TRBD2 (6 bases). The CDR3 covers 12 residues. In germline, CDR1 is SQVTM, CDR2 ANQGSEA. The germline V and J ends were trimmed by 5 bases and 3 bases, with 11 bases remaining between them. DNA for the CDR3: TGCAGCGTTCGGCTAGCGAACTACGAGCAGTACTTC. It is translated as CSVRLANYEQYF.

The chain combines TRBV19 with TRBJ1-2; D call uncertain. The CDR3 is 14 residues long. In germline, CDR1 is LNHDA, CDR2 SQIVND (reference sequence). Trimming took off 5 bases at V and 4 bases at J, with 14 bases between the two ends. The CDR3 sequence is CASSGGAHFYGYTF. The CDR3 bases are TGTGCCAGTAGTGGAGGCGCGCATTTCTATGGCTACACCTTC.

The V and J genes are TRBV4-3 and TRBJ2-3; 7 positions match TRBD2. In germline, CDR1 is LGHNA, CDR2 YSLEER. J gave up 3 bases and V 1 base, and 7 bases lay outside the gene matches. The CDR3 loop spans 16 amino acids. Here the CDR3 DNA reads TGCGCCAGCAGCCAAGGGCTAGCGGACAATACAGATACGCAGTATTTT. Its translation is CASSQGLADNTDTQYF.

The V and J genes are TRBV14 and TRBJ2-1, with 9 bases aligning to TRBD1. V lost 4 bases and J lost 8; bases outside the gene matches: 9. Germline CDR1 and CDR2: SGHDN and FVKESK. The CDR3 consists of 15 residues. CDR3 sequence (DNA): TGTGCCAGCAGCCCGGGACAGGGAAGGCAAGATGAGCAGTTCTTC. Translation gives CASSPGQGRQDEQFF.

The genes are TRBV6-6 and TRBJ1-1; no clear D gene. Germline-derived CDR1 and CDR2 are MNHNY and SVGAGI (reference sequence). V shed 6 bases and J shed 1 base, with 6 bases lying between them. CDR3 size: 12 residues. The CDR3 sequence: CASRTQNTEAFF. The CDR3 nucleotides are TGTGCCAGCAGAACACAGAACACTGAAGCTTTCTTT.

The V call is TRBV2, the J call TRBJ2-7; D might be TRBD1 (6 bases). This CDR3 has 13 amino acids. Germline CDR1 SNHLY, CDR2 FYNNEI. V was pared by 6 bases and J by 3 bases, with 12 bases between. This CDR3 is CASSSGENYEQYF. DNA of the CDR3: TGTGCCAGCAGCTCAGGGGAGAACTACGAGCAGTACTTC.

J is TRBJ2-7 and V is TRBV7-3, with TRBD2 as a possible D gene (6 bases). Trimming shortened V by 5 bases and J by 6 bases, and 14 bases separated the two germline ends. This CDR3 comprises 13 residues. Germline CDR1 reads SGHTA; CDR2 reads FQGTGA. CDR3 region: CASSPVRGGEQYF. In DNA form, the CDR3 reads TGTGCCAGCAGCCCTGTAAGGGGAGGCGAGCAGTACTTC. The full variable domain, its missing parts supplied by reference TRBV7-3 and TRBJ2-7, is GAGVSQTPSNKVTEKGKYVELRCDPISGHTALYWYRQSLGQGPEFLIYFQGTGAADDSGLPNDRFFAVRPEGSVSTLKIQRTERGDSAVYLCASSPVRGGEQYFGPGTRLTVT.

The J gene is TRBJ1-2, the V gene TRBV5-4, with TRBD1 matching over 9 bases. The CDR3 has 15 residues. The V gene end was trimmed by 6 bases and the J gene end by 2 bases; junction bases not matched to a gene: 8. Germline CDR1 SGHNT, CDR2 YYREEE (reference sequence). The CDR3 here is CASNHGQGMNYGYTF. In DNA form, the CDR3 reads TGTGCCAGCAACCACGGACAGGGGATGAACTATGGCTACACCTTC.

The rearrangement uses TRBV9 and TRBJ2-1; TRBD2 matches 11 bases. V lost 0 bases to trimming and J lost 15 bases; unmatched junction nucleotides: 8. This CDR3 is 14 amino acids long. The germline CDR1 and CDR2 sequences are SGDLS and YYNGEE. CDR3 sequence (DNA): TGTGCCAGCAGCGTAGATAGCGGGGGGGCGGGGCCGTTCTTC. Its translation is CASSVDSGGAGPFF.

The rearrangement uses TRBV7-9 and TRBJ2-7; 8 nucleotides line up with TRBD1. In germline, CDR1 is SEHNR, CDR2 FQNEAQ (reference sequence). The trim removed 4 bases at V and 1 base at J, leaving 18 bases unmatched. There are 19 residues in the CDR3. CDR3 sequence (DNA): TGTGCCAGCAGCTCACACCGGGACAGGTTCTTTGGGGAGTCCTACGAGCAGTACTTC. Its translation is CASSSHRDRFFGESYEQYF.

The J gene is TRBJ2-7, the V gene TRBV2; 9 nucleotides match TRBD2. Germline-derived CDR1 and CDR2 are SNHLY and FYNNEI. The CDR3 has 14 residues. V shed 7 bases, J shed 4 bases, and the junction held 8 bases outside the gene matches. The DNA for the CDR3 is TGTGCCAGCAAGAGGCGGGAGGGCCTTTACGAGCAGTACTTC. Translated, it gives CASKRREGLYEQYF.

The V call is TRBV4-2, the J call TRBJ1-6, with D tentatively TRBD1 (6 bases). With 5 bases removed from V and 5 bases from J, the gap between germline ends came to 16 bases. This CDR3 region has 16 residues. Germline CDR1 and CDR2: LGHNA and YNFKEQ. DNA of the CDR3: TGTGCCAGCAGCTTCGGGAGGGGGGCCGATAATTCACCCCTCCACTTT. Its translation is CASSFGRGADNSPLHF.

The chain combines TRBV28 with TRBJ1-1; TRBD1 might be the D (6 bases). Trimming removed 1 base from V and 4 bases from J, with 10 bases in between. The CDR3 has 14 residues. Germline lookup yields CDR1 MDHEN and CDR2 SYDVKM. This CDR3 is CASSLSGAGTEAFF. In DNA, the CDR3 is TGTGCCAGCAGTTTATCAGGGGCGGGCACTGAAGCTTTCTTT.

This clone was seen a single time. The rearrangement joins TRBV6-4 to TRBJ2-3; 8 bases fit TRBD2. The germline V gene encodes CDR1 MRHNA and CDR2 SNTAGT. J lost 1 base, V lost 6 bases, and 9 bases had no gene match. The CDR3 loop spans 16 amino acids. The CDR3 DNA is TGTGCCAGCAGCCCCGCGGGGGGCGACGGCACAGATACGCAGTATTTT. Residues: CASSPAGGDGTDTQYF.

This clone appeared a single time. The chain links TRBV27 to TRBJ1-5; D is possibly TRBD1 (5 bases). The ends were cut back, 2 bases at V and 5 bases at J, with 7 bases in the middle. This CDR3 is built from 13 residues. Germline assignment: CDR1 MNHEY and CDR2 SMNVEV (reference sequence). This chain's CDR3 is CASSLQGHQPQHF. CDR3 DNA: TGTGCCAGCAGTTTACAGGGCCATCAGCCCCAGCATTTT.

Concerning this clone: A clone one base away is much larger, so this may be a read error. The gene calls are TRBV4-2 and TRBJ1-3; 9 bases align to TRBD1. The germline V gene encodes CDR1 LGHNA and CDR2 YNFKEQ. The CDR3 runs 14 residues. After removal of 4 bases from V and 4 bases from J, the junction contained 2 bases not matched to a gene. CDR3 DNA: TGTGCCAGCAGCCGCGGACAGGGGGGAAACACCATATATTTT. Its protein is CASSRGQGGNTIYF.

This chain links TRBV5-8 with TRBJ2-7, with 10 bases identical to TRBD2. The J segment lost 5 bases and the V segment lost 0 bases, leaving 5 bases of the junction unmatched. Germline V gives CDR1 SGHTS, CDR2 YDEGEE. The CDR3 sequence is 15 residues long. The chain's CDR3 is CASSLAGLAGDEQYF. CDR3 sequence (DNA): TGTGCCAGCAGCTTGGCCGGTCTAGCGGGAGACGAGCAGTACTTC.